This TCR beta chain was recovered during a study of blood T cell repertoires in COVID-19. Study background: The United States, Italy and Spain supplied acute and convalescent COVID-19 samples. The cDNA or gDNA used as material had been derived from T cells, B-cell-depleted T cells, or PBMCs.

Sequenced by immunoSEQ multiplex PCR; TCRdb stores in-frame clones only, minus some. The sample lists 290,000 or so clones, around 87% occurring once. This CDR3 region has 11 residues. Germline V gene lookup returns CDR1 MNHEY and CDR2 SMNVEV (reference sequence). V shed 8 bases and J shed 6 bases, with 8 bases lying between them. Everyone who took part was roughly 18 to 89 years old, and they came from about 25 US areas. Cohorts were assigned according to the clinical history that participants reported. The J gene is TRBJ2-1, the V gene TRBV27, with D uncertain. The material sequenced was PBMCs or T cells enriched from blood (not recorded which). The receptor's source is a woman between 18 and 29 years old with acute COVID-19. The CDR3: CASGLGNEQFF. The DNA of the CDR3 is TGTGCCAGCGGGCTGGGCAATGAGCAGTTCTTC.